This TCR beta chain was sequenced in a study of shared clonotypes between healthy human individuals. Study findings and constraints: It was observed that about 5% of naive CD4 clonotypes were shared across several donors. The donor pool, a small one, limited the genetic and exposure-history diversity represented.

V lost 8 bases, J lost 10 bases, and 18 bases lay in between. From germline, CDR1 is MDHEN and CDR2 SYDVKM. CDR3 length: 13 amino acids. Data came from immunoSEQ multiplex PCR; TCRdb stores just in-frame clones and leaves some out. The data hold some 200,000 clones, with approximately 70% observed a single time. As for this clone: What it recognizes is unknown.

The TCR sequence derives from a man aged 30 to 39 in good health. Sequencing was done on a sample of memory CD4+ T cells sorted from blood. Subset in this sample: CD45RA-negative fraction. V usage is TRBV28 and J usage is TRBJ2-1, with unresolved D. The CDR3 DNA sequence: TGTGCCAGCCGTGACACCCGTGTGGGGGAGCAGTTCTTC. Its translation is CASRDTRVGEQFF.